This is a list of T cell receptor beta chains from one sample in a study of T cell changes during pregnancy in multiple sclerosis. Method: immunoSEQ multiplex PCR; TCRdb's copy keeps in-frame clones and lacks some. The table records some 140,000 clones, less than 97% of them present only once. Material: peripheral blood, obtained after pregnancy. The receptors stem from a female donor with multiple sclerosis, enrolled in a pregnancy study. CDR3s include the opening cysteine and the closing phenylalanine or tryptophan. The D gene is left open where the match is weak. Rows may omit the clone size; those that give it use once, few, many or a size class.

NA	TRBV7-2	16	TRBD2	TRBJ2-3	CASSLLAGEIEVTQYF	TGTGCCAGCAGCTTACTAGCGGGAGAGATTGAGGTTACGCAGTATTTT
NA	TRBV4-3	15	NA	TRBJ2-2	CASSQVIGYVGELFF	TGCGCCAGCAGCCAAGTAATCGGGTACGTCGGGGAGCTGTTTTTT
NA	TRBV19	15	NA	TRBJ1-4	CASSPWTATNEKLFF	TGTGCCAGTAGTCCCTGGACAGCAACTAATGAAAAACTGTTTTTT
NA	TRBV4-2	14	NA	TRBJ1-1	CASSQDTVPTEAFF	TGTGCCAGCAGCCAAGATACAGTACCCACTGAAGCTTTCTTT
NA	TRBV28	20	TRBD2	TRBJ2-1	CASSPFGGKSGRALYNEQFF	TGTGCCAGCAGTCCCTTTGGGGGGAAGAGCGGGAGGGCTTTGTACAATGAGCAGTTCTTC
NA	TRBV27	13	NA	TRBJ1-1	CASSLGLNTEAFF	TGTGCCAGCAGTTTAGGCCTGAACACTGAAGCTTTCTTT
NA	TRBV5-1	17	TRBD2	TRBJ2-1	CASSLAPGLGAYNEQFF	TGCGCCAGCAGCTTGGCGCCGGGACTAGGGGCCTACAATGAGCAGTTCTTC
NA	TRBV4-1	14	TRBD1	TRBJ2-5	CASSQEGQQETQYF	TGCGCCAGCAGCCAAGAGGGACAGCAAGAGACCCAGTACTTC
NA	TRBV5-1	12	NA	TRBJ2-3	CASSSQGDTQYF	TGCGCCAGCAGCTCCCAGGGGGATACGCAGTATTTT
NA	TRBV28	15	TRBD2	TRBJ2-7	CASSLSLAGGYEQYF	TGTGCCAGCAGTTTAAGTCTAGCGGGAGGATACGAGCAGTACTTC
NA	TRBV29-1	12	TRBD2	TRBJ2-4	CSVAISGGARYF	TGCAGCGTTGCGATAAGCGGGGGGGCCCGGTACTTC
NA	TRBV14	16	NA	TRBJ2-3	CASSQRDSWATDTQYF	TGTGCCAGCAGCCAACGGGACTCCTGGGCCACAGATACGCAGTATTTT
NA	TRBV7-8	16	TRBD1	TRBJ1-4	CASSLVGGTGNEKLFF	TGTGCCAGCAGCTTAGTGGGCGGGACAGGGAATGAAAAACTGTTTTTT
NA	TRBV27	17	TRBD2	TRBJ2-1	CASSLGQREAVYNEQFF	TGTGCCAGCAGTTTGGGGCAGCGGGAAGCCGTCTACAATGAGCAGTTCTTC
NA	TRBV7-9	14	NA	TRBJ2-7	CASSSGAPSYEQYF	TGTGCCAGCAGCTCAGGGGCCCCAAGCTACGAGCAGTACTTC
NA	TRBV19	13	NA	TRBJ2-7	CASSKGVPYEQYF	TGTGCCAGTTCTAAGGGGGTTCCCTACGAGCAGTACTTC
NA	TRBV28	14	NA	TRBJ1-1	CASSRTLGLATAFF	TGTGCCAGCAGCCGTACACTGGGACTGGCGACAGCTTTCTTT
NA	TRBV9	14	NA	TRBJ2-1	CASSVTGFGNEQFF	TGTGCCAGCAGCGTCACAGGGTTTGGGAATGAGCAGTTCTTC
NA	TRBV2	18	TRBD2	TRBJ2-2	CASSEVGLAGVNTGELFF	TGTGCCAGCAGTGAAGTAGGACTAGCGGGGGTAAACACCGGGGAGCTGTTTTTT
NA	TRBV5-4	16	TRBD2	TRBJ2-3	CASSTLAGGGTDTQYF	TGTGCCAGCAGTACTTTAGCGGGAGGGGGCACAGATACGCAGTATTTT
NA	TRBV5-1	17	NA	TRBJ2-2	CASSFPITGLNTGELFF	TGCGCCAGCAGCTTTCCCATTACAGGGCTGAACACCGGGGAGCTGTTTTTT
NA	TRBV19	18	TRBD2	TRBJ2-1	CASSIYGGRAVSYNEQFF	TGTGCCAGTAGTATCTACGGCGGGAGGGCCGTTTCCTACAATGAGCAGTTCTTC
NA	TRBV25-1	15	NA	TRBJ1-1	CASSEFGQGNTEAFF	TGTGCCAGCAGTGAATTTGGGCAGGGGAACACTGAAGCTTTCTTT
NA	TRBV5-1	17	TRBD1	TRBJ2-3	CASSLPRGQPATDTQYF	TGCGCCAGCAGCTTACCCCGGGGACAGCCCGCCACAGATACGCAGTATTTT
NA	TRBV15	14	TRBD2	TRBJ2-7	CATKLAGARDEQYF	TGTGCCACCAAACTAGCGGGAGCACGTGACGAGCAGTACTTC
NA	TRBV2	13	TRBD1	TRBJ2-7	CASAGQGVSEQYF	TGTGCCAGCGCGGGACAGGGCGTTTCCGAGCAGTACTTC
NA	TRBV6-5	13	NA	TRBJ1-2	CASSYSGVYGYTF	TGTGCCAGCAGTTACTCAGGGGTGTATGGCTACACCTTC
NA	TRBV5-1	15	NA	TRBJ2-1	CASSSGGLTYNEQFF	TGCGCCAGCAGCTCGGGGGGCCTAACCTACAATGAGCAGTTCTTC
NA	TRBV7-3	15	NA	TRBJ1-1	CASSARPRGGFEAFF	TGTGCCAGCAGCGCCCGGCCCCGAGGGGGATTTGAAGCTTTCTTT
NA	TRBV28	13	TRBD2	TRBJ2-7	CASSSSGVYEQYF	TGTGCCAGCAGCAGTAGCGGGGTCTACGAGCAGTACTTC
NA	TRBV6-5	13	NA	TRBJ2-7	CASSLGQSYEQYF	TGTGCCAGCAGTCTCGGACAGTCCTACGAGCAGTACTTC
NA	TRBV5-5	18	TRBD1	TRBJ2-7	CASSFGWSGGANVYEQYF	TGTGCCAGCAGCTTCGGGTGGTCAGGGGGTGCAAATGTCTACGAGCAGTACTTC
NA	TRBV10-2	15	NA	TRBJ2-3	CASSEWAPRGDTQYF	TGCGCCAGCAGTGAGTGGGCCCCCCGGGGAGATACGCAGTATTTT
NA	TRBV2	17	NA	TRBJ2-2	CASSDPQTRANTGELFF	TGTGCCAGCAGTGATCCCCAGACCCGGGCGAACACCGGGGAGCTGTTTTTT
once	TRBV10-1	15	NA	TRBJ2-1	CASSTSREGPNEQFF	NA
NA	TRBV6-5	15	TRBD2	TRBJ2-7	CARLAGERRTYEQYF	TGTGCCAGACTAGCGGGAGAGAGAAGGACCTACGAGCAGTACTTC
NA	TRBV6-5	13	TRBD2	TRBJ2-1	CASSYFGTSEQFF	TGTGCCAGCAGTTACTTCGGGACTAGCGAGCAGTTCTTC
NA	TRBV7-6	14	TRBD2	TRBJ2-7	CASSLSLAGYEQYF	TGTGCCAGCAGCTTGTCGCTAGCGGGATACGAGCAGTACTTC
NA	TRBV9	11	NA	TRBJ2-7	CASGGPYEQYF	TGTGCCAGCGGGGGCCCCTACGAGCAGTACTTC
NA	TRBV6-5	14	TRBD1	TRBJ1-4	CASRPRDRYEKLFF	TGTGCCAGCAGGCCCCGGGACAGATATGAAAAACTGTTTTTT
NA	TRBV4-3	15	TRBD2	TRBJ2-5	CASSLGRGGQETQYF	TGCGCCAGCAGCCTAGGACGGGGGGGTCAAGAGACCCAGTACTTC
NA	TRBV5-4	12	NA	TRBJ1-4	CASSLAGEKLFF	TGTGCCAGCAGCTTGGCAGGGGAAAAACTGTTTTTT
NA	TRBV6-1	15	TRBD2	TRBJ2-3	CASSDGRESGDTQYF	TGTGCCAGCAGTGATGGGCGGGAGTCTGGAGATACGCAGTATTTT
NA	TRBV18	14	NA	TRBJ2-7	CASSSRVRTGEQYF	TGTGCCAGCTCAAGTAGGGTCCGGACGGGAGAGCAGTACTTC
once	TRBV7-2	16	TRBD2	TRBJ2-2	CASSSASGANTGELFF	TGTGCCAGCAGCTCCGCTAGCGGGGCGAACACCGGGGAGCTGTTTTTT
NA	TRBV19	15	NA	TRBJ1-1	CASSISRGIDTEAFF	TGTGCCAGTAGTATTTCCCGGGGTATCGACACTGAAGCTTTCTTT